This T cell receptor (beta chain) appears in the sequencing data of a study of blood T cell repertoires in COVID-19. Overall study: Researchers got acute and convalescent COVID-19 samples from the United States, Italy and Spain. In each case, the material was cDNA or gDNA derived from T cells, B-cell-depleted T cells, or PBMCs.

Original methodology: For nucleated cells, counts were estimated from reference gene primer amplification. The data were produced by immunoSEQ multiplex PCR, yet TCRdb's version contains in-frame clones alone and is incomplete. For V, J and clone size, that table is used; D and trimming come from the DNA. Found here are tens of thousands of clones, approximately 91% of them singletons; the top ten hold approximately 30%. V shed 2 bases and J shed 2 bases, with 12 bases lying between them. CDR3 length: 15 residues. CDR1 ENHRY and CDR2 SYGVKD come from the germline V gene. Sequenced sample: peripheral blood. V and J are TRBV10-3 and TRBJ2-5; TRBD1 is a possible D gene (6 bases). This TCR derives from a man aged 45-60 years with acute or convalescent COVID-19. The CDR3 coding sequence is TGTGCCATCAGTGAGGCTGACAGGCTGCAAGAGACCCAGTACTTC. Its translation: CAISEADRLQETQYF.